Listed below are T cell receptor beta chains from one sample, sequenced in a study of cytomegalovirus exposure and HLA in healthy donors. Method: immunoSEQ multiplex PCR; TCRdb's copy keeps in-frame clones and lacks some. Found here are over 85,000 clones, about four fifths of them singletons; the top ten hold roughly 2.9%. The sample taken for sequencing was PBMCs. These receptors came from a woman in her sixties in good health and CMV-seropositive. Each CDR3 is given without its conserved first and last residue. The order of the fields is J gene, D gene, V gene, CDR3 protein. D genes are given only for firm matches.

>TRBJ2-5|NA|TRBV7-6
ASSLVAGGIQETQY
>TRBJ1-5|NA|TRBV7-9
ASSLAGAFQPQH
>TRBJ2-1|TRBD1|TRBV7-9
SSQDRGNEQF
>TRBJ2-3|TRBD1|TRBV10-3
AIRKDRVGTDTQY
>TRBJ1-1|TRBD1|TRBV6-1
ASSPPGGLNTEAF
>TRBJ2-2|NA|TRBV5-1
ASSLTGITGELF
>TRBJ2-6|NA|TRBV9
ASSVGLSGANVLT
>TRBJ2-7|TRBD1|TRBV19
ASRPGQGVWEQY
>TRBJ2-1|TRBD2|TRBV9
ASSSTGTSGNEQF
>TRBJ2-3|TRBD2|TRBV7-6
ASSLTSGSLGTDTQY
>TRBJ2-3|TRBD2|TRBV29-1
SVSASGLDTQY
>TRBJ2-1|TRBD2|TRBV7-9
ASSGWGASGSSYNEQF
>TRBJ1-4|NA|TRBV10-3
AINRAPNEKLF
>TRBJ2-7|TRBD1|TRBV7-9
ASSYRRDSWQSYEQY
>TRBJ2-3|NA|TRBV6-1
ASSAAGSTDTQY
>TRBJ2-3|TRBD2|TRBV6-1
ASSESGTASGSTDTQY
>TRBJ2-5|NA|TRBV19
ASSIGRGETQY
>TRBJ2-7|TRBD1|TRBV18
ASSRDRVGAEQY
>TRBJ1-3|TRBD1|TRBV2
ASRVRTGAPGNTIY
>TRBJ2-1|NA|TRBV2
ASRELAYEQF
>TRBJ1-2|TRBD1|TRBV2
ATPPLGQGSGYT
>TRBJ2-5|NA|TRBV6-1
ASSERWGHSQETQY
>TRBJ2-5|NA|TRBV12-5
ASGLAAGPGQETQY
>TRBJ2-1|NA|TRBV5-1
ASSPRGAYNEQF
>TRBJ1-5|NA|TRBV7-9
ASSLVRNQPQH
>TRBJ2-3|NA|TRBV13
ASSSPQATVEKPDTQY
>TRBJ1-1|TRBD1|TRBV5-6
ASSWDRLGTEAF
>TRBJ1-1|NA|TRBV5-1
ASSPLGQGGTEAF
>TRBJ1-4|NA|TRBV29-1
SAGAPRGEKLF
>TRBJ2-1|NA|TRBV11-3
ASSLGLSGYNEQF
>TRBJ2-5|TRBD2|TRBV5-1
ASTSTSGSQETQY
>TRBJ1-2|NA|TRBV28
ASSLGARGYT
>TRBJ2-7|TRBD1|TRBV19
ASLDRDYEQY
>TRBJ1-4|TRBD1|TRBV2
ATTLTGLNEKLF
>TRBJ2-7|NA|TRBV5-1
ASSPTGSYEQY
>TRBJ2-7|TRBD2|TRBV28
ASSPVGGGSYEQY
>TRBJ2-7|TRBD2|TRBV7-3
ASSLGPSGASYEQY
>NA|TRBD1|TRBV5-4
ASSKGTGGGQVEQY
>TRBJ1-2|NA|TRBV11-2
ASSLGTDGYT
>TRBJ2-5|TRBD1|TRBV7-9
ASSLLVNFRDSQETQY
>TRBJ2-5|TRBD2|TRBV28
ASSSLLAGGPQETQY
>TRBJ2-7|TRBD2|TRBV29-1
SVNSGRADEQY
>TRBJ1-1|TRBD1|TRBV7-2
ASSLAGTGAYLGAF
>TRBJ2-1|TRBD1|TRBV30
AWRGQGTQGF
>NA|TRBD2|TRBV4-1
ASSPQLAGDYEQY
>TRBJ1-1|NA|TRBV21-1
ASSKASRLNTEAF
>TRBJ2-7|TRBD1|TRBV5-1
ASSQNTGGEQY
>TRBJ1-2|NA|TRBV13
ATTKYRDTGKNVANYGYT
>TRBJ2-2|NA|TRBV6-1
ASSERENTGELF
>TRBJ2-3|TRBD1|TRBV27
ASSSNRGLPDTQY
>TRBJ2-7|TRBD2|TRBV28
ASSDIGTSSYEQC
>TRBJ1-1|NA|TRBV30
AWNQDRYTEAF
>TRBJ1-3|NA|TRBV6-1
ASSPLGSSGNTIY
>TRBJ2-1|TRBD2|TRBV7-3
ASSLMGGDEQF